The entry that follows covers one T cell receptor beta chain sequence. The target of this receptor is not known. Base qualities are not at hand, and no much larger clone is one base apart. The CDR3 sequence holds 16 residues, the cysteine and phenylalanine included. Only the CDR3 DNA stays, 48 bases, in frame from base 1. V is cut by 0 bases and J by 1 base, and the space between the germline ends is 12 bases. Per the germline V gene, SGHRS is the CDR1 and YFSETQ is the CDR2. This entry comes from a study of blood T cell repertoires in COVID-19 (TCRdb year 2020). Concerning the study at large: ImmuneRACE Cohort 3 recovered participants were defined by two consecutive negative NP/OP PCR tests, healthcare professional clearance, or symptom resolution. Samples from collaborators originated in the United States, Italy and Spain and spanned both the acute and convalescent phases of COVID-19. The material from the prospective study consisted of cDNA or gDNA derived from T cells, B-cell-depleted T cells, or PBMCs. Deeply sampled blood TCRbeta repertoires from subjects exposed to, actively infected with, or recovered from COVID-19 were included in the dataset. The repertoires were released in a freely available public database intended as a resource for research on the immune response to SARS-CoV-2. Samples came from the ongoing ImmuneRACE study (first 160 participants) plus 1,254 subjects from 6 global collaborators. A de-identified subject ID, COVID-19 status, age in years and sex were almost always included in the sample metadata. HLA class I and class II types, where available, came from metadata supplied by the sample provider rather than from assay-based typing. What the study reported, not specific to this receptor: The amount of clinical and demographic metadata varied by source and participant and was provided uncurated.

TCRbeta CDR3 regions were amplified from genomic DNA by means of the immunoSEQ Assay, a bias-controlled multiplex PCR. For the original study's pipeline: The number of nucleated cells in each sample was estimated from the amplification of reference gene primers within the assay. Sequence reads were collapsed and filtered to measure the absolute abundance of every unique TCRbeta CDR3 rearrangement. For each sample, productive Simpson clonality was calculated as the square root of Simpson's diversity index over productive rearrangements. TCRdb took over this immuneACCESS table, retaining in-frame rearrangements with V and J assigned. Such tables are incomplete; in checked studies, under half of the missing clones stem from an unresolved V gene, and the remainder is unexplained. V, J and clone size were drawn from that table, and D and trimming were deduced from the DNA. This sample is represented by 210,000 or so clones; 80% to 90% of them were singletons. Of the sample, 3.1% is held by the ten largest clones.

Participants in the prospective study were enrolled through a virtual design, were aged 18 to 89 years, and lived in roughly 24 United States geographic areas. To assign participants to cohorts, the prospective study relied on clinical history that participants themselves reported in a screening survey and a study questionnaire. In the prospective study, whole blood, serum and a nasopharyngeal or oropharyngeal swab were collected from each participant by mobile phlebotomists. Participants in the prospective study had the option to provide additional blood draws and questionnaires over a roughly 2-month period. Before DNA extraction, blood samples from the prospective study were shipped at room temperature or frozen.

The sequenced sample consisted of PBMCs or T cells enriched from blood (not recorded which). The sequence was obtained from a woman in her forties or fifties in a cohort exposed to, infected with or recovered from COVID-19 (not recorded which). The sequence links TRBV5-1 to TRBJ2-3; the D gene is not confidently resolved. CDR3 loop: CASSLDFPSGTDTQYF. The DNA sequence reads TGCGCCAGCAGCTTGGACTTTCCTAGTGGCACAGATACGCAGTATTTT.